These 27 T cell receptor beta chains came from one sample sequenced in a study of cytomegalovirus exposure and HLA in healthy donors. The PCR had 60 Vbeta and 13 Jbeta primers. Clones were sequenced by immunoSEQ multiplex PCR, and TCRdb holds only the in-frame ones, with some missing. The table includes 85,000 to 120,000 clones, approximately 87% detected once. Sequencing was done on a sample of PBMCs. The receptors derive from a man aged 35-49 years in good health and CMV-seronegative.

The chain combines TRBV2 with TRBJ2-7; TRBD2 aligns across 11 bases. The CDR3 spans 17 residues. Germline values: CDR1 SNHLY, CDR2 FYNNEI. The V gene end was trimmed by 3 bases and the J gene end by 1 base; junction bases not matched to a gene: 8. CDR3 coding DNA: TGTGCCAGCAGTGATCCTAGCGGGGGGACTCCTTCCTACGAGCAGTACTTC. It specifies CASSDPSGGTPSYEQYF.

The chain joins TRBV5-1 to TRBJ1-1, with a tentative D call TRBD1 (5 bases). This CDR3 comprises 14 residues. The V gene's germline CDR1 is SGHRS and CDR2 YFSETQ. V was pared by 4 bases and J by 7 bases, with 17 bases between. In DNA form, the CDR3 reads TGCGCCAGCAGCCCAGGGAGGGCGGTTGATGAAGCTTTCTTT. Encoded protein: CASSPGRAVDEAFF.

The chain couples TRBV27 to TRBJ2-1, with TRBD2 as a possible D gene (6 bases). The CDR3 is made up of 14 amino acids. V lost 8 bases and J 5 bases, leaving 16 bases between the germline ends. Germline V gene sequence: CDR1 MNHEY, CDR2 SMNVEV (reference sequence). The CDR3 reads CASFPWSGHNEQFF. DNA of the CDR3: TGTGCCAGCTTCCCTTGGAGCGGGCACAATGAGCAGTTCTTC.

This clone has a handful of counts. J is TRBJ1-2 and V is TRBV11-2; 7 positions match TRBD1. CDR1 and CDR2 (germline): SGHAT, FQNNGV. The V and J ends lost 3 bases and 4 bases, in that order; junction bases with no gene match: 5. The CDR3 is 14 amino acids. CDR3 in DNA: TGTGCCAGCAGCTTGACAGGGTATGGCTATGGCTACACCTTC. It specifies CASSLTGYGYGYTF.

V usage is TRBV5-8 and J usage is TRBJ1-2; TRBD1 aligns across 8 bases. The germline gives CDR1 SGHTS, CDR2 YDEGEE. V dropped 4 bases and J dropped 8; count of bases not matched to a gene: 13. The length of the CDR3 is 15 residues. The CDR3 sequence is CASSARQGLTRGYTF. CDR3 DNA: TGTGCCAGCAGCGCCAGACAGGGGTTGACTCGGGGCTACACCTTC.

The chain links TRBV10-3 to TRBJ2-5, with D perhaps matching TRBD2 (5 bases). The CDR3 length is 14 residues. Germline lookup yields CDR1 ENHRY and CDR2 SYGVKD. V dropped 11 bases and J dropped 3 bases, with 19 bases sitting between them. CDR3 sequence (DNA): TGTGCCTCGGCAGAGGACTTTATTGAAGAGACCCAGTACTTC. The encoded protein is CASAEDFIEETQYF.

The chain couples TRBV7-2 to TRBJ1-2; 8 bases align to TRBD1. There are 15 residues in the CDR3. V dropped 3 bases and J dropped 2; count of bases not matched to a gene: 5. Germline assignment: CDR1 SGHTA and CDR2 FQGNSA. The CDR3 loop reads CASSLLPGGNYGYTF. The CDR3 DNA follows: TGTGCCAGCAGCTTGCTTCCAGGGGGCAACTATGGCTACACCTTC.

The V and J genes are TRBV2 and TRBJ1-2, with a weak D call TRBD1 (5 bases). V was cut by 2 bases and J by 7 bases, with 14 bases left in between. Germline V gives CDR1 SNHLY, CDR2 FYNNEI. The CDR3 is made up of 14 amino acids. The CDR3 sequence is CASSESRGEGGYTF. The CDR3 DNA reads TGTGCCAGCAGTGAATCAAGGGGCGAAGGTGGCTACACCTTC.

The V and J genes are TRBV6-5 and TRBJ1-4; no clear D gene. Germline V lookup: CDR1 MNHEY, CDR2 SVGAGI. This CDR3 is built from 15 residues. V gave up 1 base and J gave up 2 bases, with 8 bases separating them. CDR3 protein: CASSYWAATNEKLFF. CDR3 nucleotide sequence: TGTGCCAGCAGTTACTGGGCAGCCACTAATGAAAAACTGTTTTTT.

This clone was observed a handful of times. The rearrangement links TRBV4-1 to TRBJ1-6; 11 nucleotides agree with TRBD1. Germline V CDR1 and CDR2: MGHRA, YSYEKL. This CDR3 is built from 17 residues. The junction had 10 bases not matched to a gene; V was cut back by 2 bases and J by 10 bases. CDR3 DNA sequence: TGCGCCAGCAGCCAAAACCTGGGACAGGGGGGTGGCTCACCCCTCCACTTT. This codes for CASSQNLGQGGGSPLHF.

The chain is built from TRBV5-6 and TRBJ1-6; D remains unclear. Germline loops: CDR1 SGHDT, CDR2 YYEEEE. Trimming stripped 2 bases from V and 5 bases from J, with 2 bases between. This CDR3 region has 12 residues. The CDR3 DNA sequence: TGTGCCAGCAGCTTCAATAATTCACCCCTCCACTTT. Its protein is CASSFNNSPLHF. Based on the CDR3 plus reference TRBV5-6 and TRBJ1-6, the full variable domain is DAGVTQSPTHLIKTRGQQVTLRCSPKSGHDTVSWYQQALGQGPQFIFQYYEEEERQRGNFPDRFSGHQFPNYSSELNVNALLLGDSALYLCASSFNNSPLHFGNGTRLTVT.

This chain connects TRBV19 to TRBJ2-4, with D unclear. Trimming pared 2 bases from V and 1 base from J, leaving 9 bases between. CDR3 length equals 15 residues. Germline CDR1 is LNHDA and CDR2 is SQIVND (reference sequence). Written as DNA, the CDR3 is TGTGCCAGTAGTATAACCTCCGGGGCCAAAAACATTCAGTACTTC. Its translation: CASSITSGAKNIQYF.

The chain is built from TRBV5-8 and TRBJ1-1; the match to TRBD1 covers 7 bases. Germline V gene data show CDR1 as SGHTS and CDR2 as YDEGEE. The CDR3 has 14 residues. V was clipped by 1 base and J by 3 bases; unmatched bases: 3. As DNA, the CDR3 is TGTGCCAGCAGCTTGCCAGGGGGATACACTGAAGCTTTCTTT. This sequence encodes CASSLPGGYTEAFF.

This clone showed up just a few times. The chain uses TRBV5-1 and TRBJ1-6; perhaps TRBD1 as D (5 bases). CDR1 is SGHRS and CDR2 is YFSETQ in the germline V gene. V was cut by 0 bases and J by 6 bases, with 10 bases left in between. The length of the CDR3 is 15 residues. This CDR3 reads CASSLGGLGNSPLHF. The CDR3 bases are TGCGCCAGCAGCTTGGGGGGACTGGGTAATTCACCCCTCCACTTT.

The table lists this clone with a few counts. V is TRBV27 and J is TRBJ2-3; 7 nucleotides align to TRBD2. V shed 7 bases, J shed 4 bases, and the junction held 11 bases outside the gene matches. This CDR3 has 15 residues. CDR1 and CDR2 (germline): MNHEY, SMNVEV (reference sequence). CDR3 DNA sequence: TGTGCCAGCAAGCTAGGGAGCGGGGTGGCAGATACGCAGTATTTT. Its protein is CASKLGSGVADTQYF.

As regards this clone: The sample contains more than one DNA sequence encoding this CDR3. The V and J genes are TRBV18 and TRBJ2-5; D gene unclear. CDR3 length: 13 residues. The V gene lost 3 bases and the J gene lost 1 base, with 6 bases spanning the gap. CDR1 is KGHSH, CDR2 LQKENI, per germline. CDR3 protein: CASSPTAQETQYF. CDR3 DNA sequence: TGTGCCAGCTCACCCACAGCCCAAGAGACCCAGTACTTC.

The V and J genes are TRBV13 and TRBJ2-3; TRBD1 agrees at 8 bases. Per the germline V gene, CDR1 is PRHDT and CDR2 is FYEKMQ (reference sequence). The CDR3 sequence is 15 residues long. V gave up 5 bases and J gave up 2 bases; unmatched junction bases: 6. In nucleotides, the CDR3 is TGTGCCAGCAGCATTCCGGGACAGGACACAGATACGCAGTATTTT. Residues: CASSIPGQDTDTQYF.

The gene calls are TRBV7-2 and TRBJ2-1, with 10 bases fitting TRBD2. V trimming: 1 base; J trimming: 4 bases; junction bases outside the gene matches: 4. This CDR3 spans 16 amino acids. Germline V lookup: CDR1 SGHTA, CDR2 FQGNSA. CDR3 sequence: CASSLVSGGAYNEQFF. CDR3 bases: TGTGCCAGCAGCTTAGTGAGCGGGGGGGCGTACAATGAGCAGTTCTTC.

The CDR3 sequence: CASIPGGQGSNEQFF. As DNA, the CDR3 is TGTGCCAGTATCCCAGGCGGACAGGGTTCCAATGAGCAGTTCTTC. V and J are TRBV19 and TRBJ2-1; 8 bases map to TRBD1. Trimming at V came to 7 bases and at J to 6 bases, leaving 11 bases not matched to a gene. Looked up from germline, CDR1 is LNHDA and CDR2 is SQIVND (reference sequence). This CDR3 contains 15 residues.

The V gene is TRBV6-1, the J gene TRBJ1-4; D is unresolved. The germline gives CDR1 MNHNS, CDR2 SASEGT. V shed 2 bases and J shed 8 bases, with 12 bases lying between them. This CDR3 contains 14 residues. The CDR3: CASSELGLEEKLFF. For the CDR3, the DNA is TGTGCCAGCAGTGAATTAGGACTCGAGGAAAAACTGTTTTTT.

This chain uses TRBV7-8 with TRBJ2-3; 13 positions agree with TRBD2. The CDR3 totals 16 residues. Germline V CDR1 and CDR2: SGHVS, FQNEAQ. J gave up 8 bases and V 3 bases, and 8 bases lay outside the gene matches. DNA for the CDR3: TGTGCCAGCAGCTTTTGGACTAGCGGGGGACCCGCTACGCAGTATTTT. It translates to CASSFWTSGGPATQYF.

This CDR3 is CASSLNRNNSPLHF. CDR3 DNA sequence: TGCGCCAGCAGCTTGAACAGGAATAATTCACCCCTCCACTTT. The chain carries TRBV5-1 and TRBJ1-6, with a tentative D call TRBD1 (5 bases). Germline assignment: CDR1 SGHRS and CDR2 YFSETQ. CDR3 size: 14 residues. V lost 1 base to trimming and J lost 5 bases, with 7 bases between them.

This chain uses TRBV6-4 with TRBJ2-1; 9 bases agree with TRBD2. Per the germline V gene, CDR1 is MRHNA and CDR2 is SNTAGT. The CDR3 is 15 amino acids. The V segment lost 2 bases and the J segment 9 bases; nucleotides outside the gene matches: 8. CDR3 sequence: CASSDGGLAPGEQFF. DNA of the CDR3: TGTGCCAGCAGTGACGGGGGACTAGCCCCCGGTGAGCAGTTCTTC.

CDR3 nucleotides: TGTGCCAGCAGCCAAGATGGGTGGGGAGTAAGCTACGAGCAGTACTTC. Its protein product is CASSQDGWGVSYEQYF. V usage is TRBV14 and J usage is TRBJ2-7; maybe TRBD2 (5 bases). From germline, CDR1 is SGHDN and CDR2 FVKESK. The CDR3 runs to 16 residues. V lost 0 bases and J lost 3, with 15 bases in between.

The V call is TRBV10-3, the J call TRBJ1-4; D gene unclear. V was shortened by 0 bases and J by 6 bases, with 8 bases between the two germline ends. Germline V gene data show CDR1 as ENHRY and CDR2 as SYGVKD. CDR3 length: 14 residues. CDR3 sequence: CAISESTEHEKLFF. The CDR3 bases are TGTGCCATCAGTGAGTCTACAGAGCATGAAAAACTGTTTTTT.

This clone came up a few times. The V call is TRBV6-6, the J call TRBJ2-7; D possibly corresponds to TRBD2 (5 bases). The germline gives CDR1 MNHNY, CDR2 SVGAGI (reference sequence). Deletions cut 0 bases from V and 3 bases from J, with 15 bases between. The CDR3 extends over 16 amino acids. CDR3 bases: TGTGCCAGCAGTTACTCCCAAGGACTGCTCAGCTACGAGCAGTACTTC. Encoded protein: CASSYSQGLLSYEQYF.

The rearrangement links TRBV6-4 to TRBJ1-1; 11 bases match TRBD1. The CDR3 totals 17 residues. V dropped 4 bases and J dropped 3; count of bases not matched to a gene: 10. Germline CDR1 MRHNA, CDR2 SNTAGT. This CDR3 is CASSVRGQGAEDTEAFF. As DNA, the CDR3 is TGTGCCAGCAGTGTTCGAGGACAGGGGGCCGAGGACACTGAAGCTTTCTTT.